Listed here are 10 T cell receptor beta chains from one sample, sequenced in a study of neurological immune-mediated disorders (dated by TCRdb to the late 2010s). To prepare the library, 5' RACE was applied. Reads for this sample came from an Illumina HiSeq 2500. The public reads were reprocessed in TCRdb via fastp at Q25 and MiXCR, keeping in-frame beta chains. Rows are combined by CDR3 protein, so each entry shows the most common genes and DNA. For this sample there are 25,000 to 35,000 distinct CDR3 sequences; more than 14% appear just once. The biggest ten clones account for 27% of the sample. Sequencing used PBMCs. The receptors derive from a man between 65 and 79 years old in good health.

This clonotype has at least ten counts. The chain couples TRBV7-2 to TRBJ2-6; no reliable D call. Germline CDR1 SGHTA, CDR2 FQGNSA. The CDR3 extends over 14 amino acids. V was trimmed by 8 bases and J by 0 bases, leaving 8 bases between them. CDR3 nucleotide sequence: TGTGCCAGCGGGCTAGGCTCTGGGGCCAACGTCCTGACTTTC. Amino acids: CASGLGSGANVLTF.

The chain carries TRBV11-2 and TRBJ2-1; a weak D match, TRBD1 (5 bases). Between the trimmed V and J ends, which lost 5 bases and 5 bases, there was a span of 13 bases. This CDR3 is 14 amino acids long. The germline CDR1 and CDR2 sequences are SGHAT and FQNNGV. The CDR3 DNA reads as TGTGCCAGCAGCGTCGCCACAGGAGACAATGAGCAGTTCTTC. Protein: CASSVATGDNEQFF.

This clonotype was observed many times. The chain carries TRBV4-3 and TRBJ1-2; the D is unclear. The V gene lost 0 bases and the J gene lost 3 bases, with 8 bases spanning the gap. The germline V gene has CDR1 LGHNA and CDR2 YSLEER. This CDR3 comprises 14 residues. CDR3: CASSQDSEYYGYTF. In DNA form, the CDR3 reads TGCGCCAGCAGCCAAGATTCAGAGTACTATGGCTACACCTTC.

Details on this clonotype: A junction boundary mismatches the germline segment, possibly from a read error. V gene TRBV4-2 combines with J gene TRBJ1-2; D not certain. The germline V gene encodes CDR1 LGHNA and CDR2 YNFKEQ. The CDR3 runs to 13 residues. CDR3 sequence reads: CASSQDRVYCYTF. CDR3 DNA: TGTGCCAGCAGCCAAGATCGAGTCTATTGCTACACCTTC.

This clonotype was seen many times. The rearrangement joins TRBV20-1 to TRBJ2-1; D gene uncertain. Trimming shortened V by 5 bases and J by 5 bases, and 7 bases separated the two germline ends. From germline, CDR1 is DFQATT and CDR2 SNEGSKA (reference sequence). The CDR3 loop spans 11 amino acids. CDR3: CSARADNEQFF. CDR3 DNA: TGCAGTGCTCGAGCAGACAATGAGCAGTTCTTC.

This clonotype was counted ten times or more. Relative to the germline gene, one junction end is altered; a read error may explain this. The chain recombines TRBV12-5 with TRBJ2-7; D is possibly TRBD1 (6 bases). CDR3 length: 13 residues. Germline CDR1 reads LGHNT; CDR2 reads FRNRAP. In DNA form, the CDR3 reads TGTGCTAGTTGTTTGGGGGCCAACTACGAGCAGTACTTC. The encoded protein is CASCLGANYEQYF.

This clonotype was detected ten times or more. The J gene is TRBJ1-6, the V gene TRBV25-1, with D possibly TRBD1 on 6 matching bases. The germline V gene encodes CDR1 MGHDK and CDR2 SYGVNS. Trimming shortened V by 2 bases and J by 3 bases, and 8 bases separated the two germline ends. The CDR3 extends over 15 amino acids. In DNA form, the CDR3 reads TGTGCCAGCAGTGAACAGGGGAACTATAATTCACCCCTCCACTTT. Its translation: CASSEQGNYNSPLHF.

This clonotype was counted ten times or more. The gene calls are TRBV7-2 and TRBJ2-1; 10 bases fit TRBD2. V shed 1 base, J shed 15 bases, and the junction held 12 bases outside the gene matches. The germline V gene encodes CDR1 SGHTA and CDR2 FQGNSA. This CDR3 contains 15 residues. In DNA, the CDR3 is TGTGCCAGCAGCTTAGAAGCGGGAGGGGTCCGTGCGGGGTTCTTC. It specifies CASSLEAGGVRAGFF.

Comments on this clonotype: Possible read error: a much larger clone is one base away. V is TRBV20-1 and J is TRBJ1-1; 9 positions match TRBD1. Germline CDR1 is DFQATT and CDR2 is SNEGSKA (reference sequence). Trimming cost V 5 bases and J 4 bases; bases outside gene matches: 8. CDR3 size: 14 residues. Here the CDR3 DNA reads TGCAGTGCTCTACAGGGGGCCGTGAGCACTGAAGCTTTCTTT. Translating it yields CSALQGAVSTEAFF.

This clonotype showed up many times. The V call is TRBV5-1, the J call TRBJ2-1, with a possible D match to TRBD2 (6 bases). There are 15 residues in the CDR3. V lost 4 bases and J 6 bases, leaving 17 bases between the germline ends. CDR1 is SGHRS and CDR2 is YFSETQ in the germline V gene. The CDR3 nucleotides are TGCGCCAGCAGCCTCAAATGGGGAGGATCCAATGAGCAGTTCTTC. Translation gives CASSLKWGGSNEQFF.